These 18 T cell receptor beta chains share one sample of origin, sequenced in a study of T cell repertoires in cytomegalovirus infection. For these TCRs, the target antigens are not known. TCRdb recomputed calls from the reads with MiXCR, one row per CDR3 protein. The sample has 550,000 to 850,000 distinct CDR3 sequences; roughly 36% are singletons. The sequenced sample was cultured PBMCs, obtained from culture after CMV antigen stimulation. Source of these receptors: a human donor in good health (CMV status not recorded). Some clones in this sample may be carry-over from other donors' samples.

This clonotype was seen ten or more times. V is TRBV12-3 or TRBV12-4 and J is TRBJ2-1; D may be TRBD2 (6 bases). The CDR3 runs 13 residues. V lost 4 bases and J 2 bases, leaving 6 bases between the germline ends. CDR3 bases: TGTGCCAGCAGTTCGGGGGCCTACAATGAGCAGTTCTTC. It specifies CASSSGAYNEQFF.

This chain joins TRBV14 and TRBJ1-6; maybe TRBD1 (5 bases). The germline gives CDR1 SGHDN, CDR2 FVKESK. V lost 4 bases, J lost 7 bases, and 14 bases lay in between. The CDR3 has 15 residues. CDR3 residues: CASSLQGTLNSPLHF. The CDR3, as DNA: TGTGCCAGCAGCCTCCAGGGAACGCTCAATTCACCCCTCCACTTT.

The V call is TRBV7-9, the J call TRBJ2-4; D is undetermined. Germline V gene sequence: CDR1 SEHNR, CDR2 FQNEAQ (reference sequence). V was shortened by 5 bases and J by 2 bases, with 16 bases between the two germline ends. The CDR3 has 16 amino acids. The CDR3 here is CASSPLGKETKNIQYF. In DNA, the CDR3 is TGTGCCAGCAGCCCCCTGGGGAAGGAAACCAAAAACATTCAGTACTTC.

This clonotype was recorded many times. The chain uses TRBV7-8 and TRBJ2-7, with D unresolved. The V gene lost 8 bases and the J gene lost 0 bases, with 14 bases spanning the gap. Germline CDR1 and CDR2: SGHVS and FQNEAQ. This CDR3 spans 14 amino acids. In nucleotides, the CDR3 is TGTGCCAGCGGGATCGCGGTTAGCTCCTACGAGCAGTACTTC. Protein product: CASGIAVSSYEQYF.

This clonotype appeared a few times. The chain combines TRBV7-2 with TRBJ2-7; no firm D call. CDR1 is SGHTA and CDR2 is FQGNSA in the germline V gene. The CDR3 consists of 12 residues. V was trimmed by 5 bases and J by 6 bases, leaving 11 bases between them. The CDR3 DNA follows: TGTGCCAGCAGCCCCTGGACGCGCGAGCAGTACTTC. Its protein is CASSPWTREQYF.

The chain joins TRBV2 to TRBJ1-2; TRBD1 agrees at 8 bases. V was clipped by 8 bases and J by 4 bases; unmatched bases: 6. The CDR3 length is 13 residues. Germline assignment: CDR1 SNHLY and CDR2 FYNNEI. DNA of the CDR3: TGTGCCAGCCACTCCGGGACAGGCTATGGCTACACCTTC. Translation: CASHSGTGYGYTF.

This clonotype was seen more than once but under ten times. J is TRBJ2-3 and V is TRBV10-3, with 9 bases matching TRBD2. The CDR3 length is 14 residues. V dropped 5 bases and J dropped 9; count of bases not matched to a gene: 9. Germline CDR1 reads ENHRY; CDR2 reads SYGVKD. CDR3 nucleotides: TGTGCCATCAGTCCTGGGACTAGCCAAATCACGCAGTATTTT. It codes for CAISPGTSQITQYF.

The chain uses TRBV7-8 and TRBJ2-3; TRBD1 or TRBD2 may be the D gene (5 bases each). V shed 3 bases and J shed 1 base, with 14 bases lying between them. CDR1 and CDR2 from the germline V gene are SGHVS and FQNEAQ. This CDR3 region has 16 residues. The CDR3 is CASSFASGSGTDTQYF. The CDR3 DNA reads TGTGCCAGCAGCTTCGCCTCAGGGAGTGGCACAGATACGCAGTATTTT.

This clonotype was detected only a few times. V usage is TRBV7-2 and J usage is TRBJ2-1; 8 bases align to TRBD2. With V trimmed by 5 bases and J by 7 bases, 13 bases remained unmatched. CDR3 length equals 16 residues. The germline CDR1 and CDR2 sequences are SGHTA and FQGNSA. The CDR3 is CASSPISGSFGNEQFF. Written as DNA, the CDR3 is TGTGCCAGCAGCCCGATCAGCGGGAGCTTCGGGAATGAGCAGTTCTTC.

This clonotype was seen a few times. The chain uses TRBV25-1 and TRBJ2-1; weak D call: TRBD1 (7 bases). V was pared by 5 bases and J by 12 bases, with 26 bases between. Germline-derived CDR1 and CDR2 are MGHDK and SYGVNS. This CDR3 spans 16 amino acids. The CDR3 here is CASSQGGPAHPFGQFF. CDR3 in DNA: TGTGCCAGCAGTCAGGGGGGCCCGGCCCATCCCTTTGGGCAGTTCTTC.

This chain uses TRBV12-3 or TRBV12-4 with TRBJ1-1, with unresolved D. This CDR3 has 17 residues. V lost 3 bases and J lost 4, with 21 bases in between. CDR3 residues: CASSFKPTLGIGTEAFF. CDR3 coding DNA: TGTGCCAGCAGTTTTAAGCCAACCCTGGGGATAGGCACTGAAGCTTTCTTT.

This clonotype has a count of ten or more. This chain joins TRBV6-1 and TRBJ2-7; D possibly corresponds to TRBD1 (6 bases). The CDR3 has 13 residues. The germline gives CDR1 MNHNS, CDR2 SASEGT. V lost 6 bases and J lost 0, with 9 bases in between. CDR3 protein: CASRNRASYEQYF. CDR3 sequence (DNA): TGTGCCAGCAGGAACAGGGCCTCCTACGAGCAGTACTTC.

Only a few counts were recorded for this clonotype. The chain has TRBV7-6 and TRBJ1-5; weak D call: TRBD1 (5 bases). Trimming took off 5 bases at V and 4 bases at J, with 12 bases between the two ends. The CDR3 loop spans 14 amino acids. The germline CDR1 and CDR2 sequences are SGHVS and FNYEAQ. CDR3 sequence: CASSPRGENQPQHF. Here the CDR3 DNA reads TGTGCCAGCAGCCCCCGGGGCGAAAATCAGCCCCAGCATTTT.

The chain links TRBV2 to TRBJ1-1; D unclear. This CDR3 is 13 amino acids long. The germline V and J ends were trimmed by 1 base and 1 base, with 4 bases remaining between them. CDR1 and CDR2 from the germline V gene are SNHLY and FYNNEI. The CDR3 sequence is CASSEEANTEAFF. The CDR3 DNA sequence: TGTGCCAGCAGTGAAGAAGCGAACACTGAAGCTTTCTTT.

The rearrangement links TRBV14 to TRBJ2-5, with D possibly TRBD2 on 5 matching bases. The CDR3 is 14 amino acids. Between the trimmed V and J ends, which lost 1 base and 5 bases, there was a span of 11 bases. Germline V lookup: CDR1 SGHDN, CDR2 FVKESK. As DNA, the CDR3 is TGTGCCAGCAGCCAAGTTAATAGCGCGGAGACCCAGTACTTC. It translates to CASSQVNSAETQYF.

V gene TRBV6-2 or TRBV6-3 combines with J gene TRBJ2-2; D is unresolved. V dropped 5 bases and J dropped 6 bases, with 4 bases sitting between them. This CDR3 has 11 amino acids. In germline, CDR1 is MNHEY, CDR2 SVGEGT. The DNA for the CDR3 is TGTGCCAGCAGTAGACCCGGGGAGCTGTTTTTT. Its translation is CASSRPGELFF.

This clonotype has more than one count but fewer than ten. The chain couples TRBV19 to TRBJ2-1; 12 bases are shared with TRBD1. Losses at the gene ends were 4 bases for V and 7 bases for J; bases not matched to a gene: 2. The V gene's germline CDR1 is LNHDA and CDR2 SQIVND (reference sequence). The CDR3 consists of 14 residues. The CDR3 coding sequence is TGTGCCAGTAGTAGGGACAGGGGGCTGAATGAGCAGTTCTTC. As protein: CASSRDRGLNEQFF.

In this sample, this clonotype turned up a few times. The CDR3 region has the DNA TGTGCCAGCACCCCCGGGACAGGTCTCTCAACTAATGAAAAACTGTTTTTT. Translating gives CASTPGTGLSTNEKLFF. V and J are TRBV2 and TRBJ1-4, with 8 bases lining up with TRBD1. V shed 7 bases and J 0 bases; nucleotides not matched to a gene: 10. Germline V CDR1 and CDR2: SNHLY, FYNNEI. The CDR3 is 17 residues long.